This paragraph reports one T cell receptor (beta chain). Germline CDR1 and CDR2: MGHRA and YSYEKL. The ends lost 0 bases at V and 4 bases at J; junction bases unmatched: 15. The CDR3 is made up of 19 amino acids. Across about two dozen US areas, participants ranged in age from roughly 18 to 95 years. Cohort 3 recovery required two negative PCRs, clearance, or symptom resolution. TCRdb keeps only in-frame clones here, not all; method: immunoSEQ multiplex PCR. The sample consists of more than 300,000 clones, 85% to 90% of them appearing once. This entry is derived from a study of blood T cell repertoires in COVID-19. As for the study in general: Samples representing acute and convalescent COVID-19 were sourced from the United States, Italy and Spain.

Sequences were obtained from PBMCs or T cells enriched from blood (not recorded which). V and J are TRBV4-1 and TRBJ2-7, with 10 bases aligning to TRBD2. The TCR comes from a woman between 18 and 29 years old who had recovered from COVID-19. For the CDR3, the DNA is TGCGCCAGCAGCCAAGACCCTCTCCCGGCGGGACTAGCGATGTACGAGCAGTACTTC. This encodes CASSQDPLPAGLAMYEQYF.